This T cell receptor (beta chain) originates from a study of blood T cell repertoires in COVID-19. The assay was immunoSEQ multiplex PCR, and TCRdb's table has in-frame clones only and misses some. This repertoire shows under 400,000 clones, 80% to 90% found once; its top ten account for around 1.9%. Cohorts were assigned according to the clinical history that participants reported. Germline lookup yields CDR1 MDHEN and CDR2 SYDVKM. V lost 8 bases to trimming and J lost 3 bases, with 10 bases between them. The CDR3 has 12 residues. This clonotype was sampled from a man in his forties in a cohort exposed to, infected with or recovered from COVID-19 (not recorded which). The sequencing sample was made of PBMCs or T cells enriched from blood (not recorded which). This chain joins TRBV28 and TRBJ1-2; D is uncertain. CDR3 nucleotide sequence: TGTGCCAGCGGGCAGTCTGACTATGGCTACACCTTC. Its protein is CASGQSDYGYTF.